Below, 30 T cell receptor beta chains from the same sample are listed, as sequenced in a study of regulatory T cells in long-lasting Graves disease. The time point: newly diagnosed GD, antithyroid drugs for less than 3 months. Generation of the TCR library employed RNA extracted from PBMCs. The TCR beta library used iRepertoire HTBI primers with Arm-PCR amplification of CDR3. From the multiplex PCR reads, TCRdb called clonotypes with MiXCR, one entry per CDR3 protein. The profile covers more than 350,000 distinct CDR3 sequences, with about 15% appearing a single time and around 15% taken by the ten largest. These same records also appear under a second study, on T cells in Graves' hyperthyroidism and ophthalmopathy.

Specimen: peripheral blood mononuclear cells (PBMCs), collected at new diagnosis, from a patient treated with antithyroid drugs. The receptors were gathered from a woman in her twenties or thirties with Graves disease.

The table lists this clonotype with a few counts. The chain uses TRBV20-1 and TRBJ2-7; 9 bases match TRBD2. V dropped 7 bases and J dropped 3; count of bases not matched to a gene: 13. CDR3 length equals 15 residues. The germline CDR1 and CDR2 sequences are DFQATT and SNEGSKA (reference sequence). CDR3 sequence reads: CSVQRGAGGIYEQYF. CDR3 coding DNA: TGCAGTGTCCAGCGGGGAGCGGGGGGAATCTACGAGCAGTACTTC.

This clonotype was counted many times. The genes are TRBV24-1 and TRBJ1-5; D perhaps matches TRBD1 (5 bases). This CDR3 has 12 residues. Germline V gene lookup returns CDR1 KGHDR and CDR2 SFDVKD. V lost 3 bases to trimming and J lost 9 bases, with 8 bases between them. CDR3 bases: TGTGCCACCAGTGATAGTGGGGGGCCCCAGCATTTT. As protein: CATSDSGGPQHF.

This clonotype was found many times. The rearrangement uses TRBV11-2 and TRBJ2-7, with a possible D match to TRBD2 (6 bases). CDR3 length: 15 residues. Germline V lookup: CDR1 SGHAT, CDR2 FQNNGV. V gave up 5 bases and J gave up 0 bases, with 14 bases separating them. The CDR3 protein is CASSANSGPSYEQYF. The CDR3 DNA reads TGTGCCAGCAGCGCGAATAGCGGACCCTCCTACGAGCAGTACTTC.

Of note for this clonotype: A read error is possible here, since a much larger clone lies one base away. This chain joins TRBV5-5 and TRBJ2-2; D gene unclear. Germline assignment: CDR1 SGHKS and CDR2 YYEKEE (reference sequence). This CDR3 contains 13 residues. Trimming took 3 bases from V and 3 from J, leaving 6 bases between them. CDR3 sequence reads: CASSSADTGELFF. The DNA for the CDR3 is TGTGCCAGCAGCTCGGCGGACACCGGGGAGCTGTTTTTT. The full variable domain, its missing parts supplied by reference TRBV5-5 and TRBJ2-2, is DAGVTQSPTHLIKTRGQQVTLRCSPISGHKSVSWYQQVLGQGPQFIFQYYEKEERGRGNFPDRFSARQFPNYSSELNVNALLLGDSALYLCASSSADTGELFFGEGSRLTVL.

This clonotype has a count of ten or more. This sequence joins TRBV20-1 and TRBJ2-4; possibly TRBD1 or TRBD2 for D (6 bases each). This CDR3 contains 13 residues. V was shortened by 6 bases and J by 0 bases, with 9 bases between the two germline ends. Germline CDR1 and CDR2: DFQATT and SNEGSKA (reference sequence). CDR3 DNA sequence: TGCAGTGCGGAGGGGGTAGCCAAAAACATTCAGTACTTC. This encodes CSAEGVAKNIQYF.

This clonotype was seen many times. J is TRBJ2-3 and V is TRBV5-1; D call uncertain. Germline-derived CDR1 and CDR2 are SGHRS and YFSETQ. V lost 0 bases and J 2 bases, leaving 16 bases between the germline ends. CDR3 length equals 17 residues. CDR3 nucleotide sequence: TGCGCCAGCAGCTTGGCCAAAAGAGGCGGTCTCACAGATACGCAGTATTTT. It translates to CASSLAKRGGLTDTQYF.

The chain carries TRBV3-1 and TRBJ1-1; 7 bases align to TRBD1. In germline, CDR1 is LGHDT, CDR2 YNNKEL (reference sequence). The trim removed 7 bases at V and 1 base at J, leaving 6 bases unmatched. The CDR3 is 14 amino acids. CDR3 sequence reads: CASTPRGRNTEAFF. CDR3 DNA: TGTGCCAGCACCCCGAGGGGGCGGAACACTGAAGCTTTCTTT.

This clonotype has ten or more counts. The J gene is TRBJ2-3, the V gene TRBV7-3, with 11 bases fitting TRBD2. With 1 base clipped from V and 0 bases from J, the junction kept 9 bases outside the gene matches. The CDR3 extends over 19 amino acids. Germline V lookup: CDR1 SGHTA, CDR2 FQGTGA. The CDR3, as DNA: TGTGCCAGCAGCTTAAGACCGATAGCGGGAGGGGCCAGCACAGATACGCAGTATTTT. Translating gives CASSLRPIAGGASTDTQYF.

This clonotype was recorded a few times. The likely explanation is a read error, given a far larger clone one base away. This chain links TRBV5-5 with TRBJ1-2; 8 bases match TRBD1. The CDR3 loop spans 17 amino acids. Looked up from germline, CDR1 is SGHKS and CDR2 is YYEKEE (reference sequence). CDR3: CASSMPPGQDANYGYTF. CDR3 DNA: TGCGCCAGCAGCATGCCACCGGGACAGGACGCTAACTATGGCTACACCTTC. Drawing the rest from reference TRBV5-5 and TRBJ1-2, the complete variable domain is DAGVTQSPTHLIKTRGQQVTLRCSPISGHKSVSWYQQVLGQGPQFIFQYYEKEERGRGNFPDRFSARQFPNYSSELNVNALLLGDSALYLCASSMPPGQDANYGYTFGSGTRLTVV.

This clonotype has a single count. In DNA, the CDR3 is TGCAGCGTTGAAGTTAGGTACGAGCAGTACTTC. It yields the protein CSVEVRYEQYF. The chain uses TRBV29-1 and TRBJ2-7, with no clear D. Between the trimmed V and J ends, which lost 1 base and 4 bases, there was a span of 5 bases. There are 11 residues in the CDR3. Germline CDR1 and CDR2: SQVTM and ANQGSEA.

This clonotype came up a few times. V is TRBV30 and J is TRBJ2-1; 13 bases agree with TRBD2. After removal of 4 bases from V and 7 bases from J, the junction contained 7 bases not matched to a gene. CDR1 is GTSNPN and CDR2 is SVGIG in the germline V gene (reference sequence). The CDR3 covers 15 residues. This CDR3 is CAWNQGLAGPNEQFF. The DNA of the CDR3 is TGTGCCTGGAATCAGGGACTAGCGGGACCTAATGAGCAGTTCTTC.

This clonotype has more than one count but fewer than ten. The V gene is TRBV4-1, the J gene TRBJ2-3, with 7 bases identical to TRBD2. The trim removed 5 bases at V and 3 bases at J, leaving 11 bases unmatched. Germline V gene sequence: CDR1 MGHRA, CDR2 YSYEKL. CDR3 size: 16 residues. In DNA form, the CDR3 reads TGCGCCAGCAGCTCAAGGGCGGGAGAGGTGACAGATACGCAGTATTTT. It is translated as CASSSRAGEVTDTQYF.

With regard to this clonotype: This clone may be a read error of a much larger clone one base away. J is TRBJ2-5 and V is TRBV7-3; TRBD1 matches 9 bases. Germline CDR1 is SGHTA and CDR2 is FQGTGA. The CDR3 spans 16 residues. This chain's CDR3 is CASALPGQGSRGTQCF. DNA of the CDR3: TGTGCCAGCGCCTTACCGGGACAGGGAAGCCGAGGGACCCAGTGCTTC.

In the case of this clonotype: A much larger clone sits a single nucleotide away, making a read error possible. The CDR3 reads CASSPSGTAGNEQYF. Here the CDR3 DNA reads TGTGCCAGCAGCCCATCCGGGACGGCCGGCAATGAGCAGTACTTC. The rearrangement joins TRBV7-8 to TRBJ2-3; possibly TRBD1 or TRBD2 for D (5 bases each). The J call is uncertain, as TRBJ2-7 better fits the DNA end. The CDR3 contains 15 residues. Looked up from germline, CDR1 is SGHVS and CDR2 is FQNEAQ.

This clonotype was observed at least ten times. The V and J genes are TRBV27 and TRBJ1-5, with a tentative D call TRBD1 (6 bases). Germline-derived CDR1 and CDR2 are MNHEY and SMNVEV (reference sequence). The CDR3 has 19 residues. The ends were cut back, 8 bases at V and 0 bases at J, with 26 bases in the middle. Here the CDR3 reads CASQKRWFETGDSNQPQHF. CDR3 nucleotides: TGTGCCAGCCAAAAGAGGTGGTTCGAGACAGGCGATAGCAATCAGCCCCAGCATTTT.

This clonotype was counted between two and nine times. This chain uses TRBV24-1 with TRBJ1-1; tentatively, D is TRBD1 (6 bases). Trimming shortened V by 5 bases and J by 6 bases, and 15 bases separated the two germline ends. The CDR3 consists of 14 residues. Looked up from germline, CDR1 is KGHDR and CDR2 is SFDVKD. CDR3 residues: CATSALPEGAEAFF. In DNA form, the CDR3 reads TGTGCCACCAGTGCCCTCCCGGAGGGGGCTGAAGCTTTCTTT.

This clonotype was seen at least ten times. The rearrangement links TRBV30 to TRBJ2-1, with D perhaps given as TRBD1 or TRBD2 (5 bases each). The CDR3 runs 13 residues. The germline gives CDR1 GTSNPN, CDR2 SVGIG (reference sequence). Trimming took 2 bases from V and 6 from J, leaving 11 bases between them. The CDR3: CAWSWGSGNEQFF. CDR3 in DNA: TGTGCCTGGAGTTGGGGGAGCGGCAATGAGCAGTTCTTC.

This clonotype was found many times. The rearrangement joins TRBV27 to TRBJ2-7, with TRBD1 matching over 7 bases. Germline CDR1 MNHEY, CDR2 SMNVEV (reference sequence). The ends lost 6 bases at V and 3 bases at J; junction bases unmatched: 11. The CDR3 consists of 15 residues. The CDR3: CASSTTTGPGYEQYF. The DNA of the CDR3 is TGTGCCAGCAGCACCACGACAGGGCCGGGCTACGAGCAGTACTTC.

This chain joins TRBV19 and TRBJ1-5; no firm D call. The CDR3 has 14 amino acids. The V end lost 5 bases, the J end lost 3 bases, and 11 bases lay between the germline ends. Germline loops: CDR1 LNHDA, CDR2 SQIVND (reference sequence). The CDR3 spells CASSQAVNNQPQHF. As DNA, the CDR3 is TGTGCCAGTAGTCAAGCAGTGAACAATCAGCCCCAGCATTTT.

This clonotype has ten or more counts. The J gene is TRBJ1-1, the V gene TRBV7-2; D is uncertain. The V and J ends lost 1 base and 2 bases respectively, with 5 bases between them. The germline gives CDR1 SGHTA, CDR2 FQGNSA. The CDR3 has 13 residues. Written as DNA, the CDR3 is TGTGCCAGCAGCTTAGAGCTCAACACTGAAGCTTTCTTT. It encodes CASSLELNTEAFF.

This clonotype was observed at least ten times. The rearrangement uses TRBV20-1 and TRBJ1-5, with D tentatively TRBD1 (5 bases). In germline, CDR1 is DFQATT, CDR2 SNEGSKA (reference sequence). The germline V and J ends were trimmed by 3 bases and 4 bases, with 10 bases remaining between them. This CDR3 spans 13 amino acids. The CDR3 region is CSASSSGNQPQHF. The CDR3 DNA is TGCAGTGCTAGCAGCTCAGGGAATCAGCCCCAGCATTTT.

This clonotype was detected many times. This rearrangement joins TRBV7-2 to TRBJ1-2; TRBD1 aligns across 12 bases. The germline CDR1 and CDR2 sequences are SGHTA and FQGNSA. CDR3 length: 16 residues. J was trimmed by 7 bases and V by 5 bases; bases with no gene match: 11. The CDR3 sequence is CASSLTGTGGLFGYTF. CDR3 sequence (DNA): TGTGCCAGCAGCCTAACCGGGACAGGGGGCCTTTTTGGCTACACCTTC.

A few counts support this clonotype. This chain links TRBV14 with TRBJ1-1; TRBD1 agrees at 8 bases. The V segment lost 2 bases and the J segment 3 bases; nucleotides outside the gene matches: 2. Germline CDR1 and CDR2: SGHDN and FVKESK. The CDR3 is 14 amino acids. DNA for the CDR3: TGTGCCAGCAGCCAAAACAGGGGGGACACTGAAGCTTTCTTT. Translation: CASSQNRGDTEAFF.

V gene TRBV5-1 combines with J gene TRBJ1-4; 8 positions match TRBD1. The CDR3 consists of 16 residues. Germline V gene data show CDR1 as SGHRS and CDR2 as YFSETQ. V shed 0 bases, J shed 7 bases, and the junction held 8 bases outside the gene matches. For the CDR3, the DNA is TGCGCCAGCAGCTTGGAAACCGGGACAGGCACTGAAAAACTGTTTTTT. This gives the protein CASSLETGTGTEKLFF.

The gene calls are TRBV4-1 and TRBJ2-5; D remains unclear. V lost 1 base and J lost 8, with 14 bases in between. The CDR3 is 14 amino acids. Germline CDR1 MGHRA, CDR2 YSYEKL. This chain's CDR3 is CASSQGLSQSTQYF. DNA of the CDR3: TGCGCCAGCAGCCAAGGACTCTCGCAAAGCACCCAGTACTTC.

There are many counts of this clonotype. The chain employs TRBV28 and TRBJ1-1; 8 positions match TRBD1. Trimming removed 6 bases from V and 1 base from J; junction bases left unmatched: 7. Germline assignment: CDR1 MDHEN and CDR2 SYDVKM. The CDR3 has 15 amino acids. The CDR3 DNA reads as TGTGCCAGCAGCCCTGACAGGGGATCGAACACTGAAGCTTTCTTT. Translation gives CASSPDRGSNTEAFF. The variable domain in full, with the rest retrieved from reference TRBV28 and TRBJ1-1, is DVKVTQSSRYLVKRTGEKVFLECVQDMDHENMFWYRQDPGLGLRLIYFSYDVKMKEKGDIPEGYSVSREKKERFSLILESASTNQTSMYLCASSPDRGSNTEAFFGQGTRLTVV.

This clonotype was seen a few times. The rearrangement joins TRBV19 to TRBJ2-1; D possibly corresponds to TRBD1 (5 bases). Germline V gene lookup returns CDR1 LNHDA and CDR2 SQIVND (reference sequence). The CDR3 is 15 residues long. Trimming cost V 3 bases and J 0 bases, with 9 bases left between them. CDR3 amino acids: CASSMGRSSYNEQFF. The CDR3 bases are TGTGCCAGTAGTATGGGGCGGAGCTCCTACAATGAGCAGTTCTTC. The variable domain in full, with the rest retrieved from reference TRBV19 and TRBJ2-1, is DGGITQSPKYLFRKEGQNVTLSCEQNLNHDAMYWYRQDPGQGLRLIYYSQIVNDFQKGDIAEGYSVSREKKESFPLTVTSAQKNPTAFYLCASSMGRSSYNEQFFGPGTRLTVL.

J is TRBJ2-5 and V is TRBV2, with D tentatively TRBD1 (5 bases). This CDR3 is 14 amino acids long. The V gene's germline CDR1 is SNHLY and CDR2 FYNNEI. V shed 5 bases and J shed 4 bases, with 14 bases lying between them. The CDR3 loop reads CASSSVGAGETQYF. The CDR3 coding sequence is TGTGCCAGCAGTTCCGTTGGGGCTGGAGAGACCCAGTACTTC.

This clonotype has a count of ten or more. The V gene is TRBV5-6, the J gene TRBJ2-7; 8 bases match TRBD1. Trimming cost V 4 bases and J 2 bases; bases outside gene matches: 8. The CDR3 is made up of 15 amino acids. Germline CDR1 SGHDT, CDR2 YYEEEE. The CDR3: CASSVLTGGPYEQYF. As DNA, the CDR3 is TGTGCCAGCAGCGTACTTACAGGGGGACCCTACGAGCAGTACTTC.

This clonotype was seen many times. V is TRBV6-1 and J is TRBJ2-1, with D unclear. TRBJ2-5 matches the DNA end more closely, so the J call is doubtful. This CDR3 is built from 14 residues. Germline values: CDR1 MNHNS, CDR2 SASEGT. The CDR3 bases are TGTGCCAGCAGTGAGGCCCCTACTATGGAGACCCAGTACTTC. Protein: CASSEAPTMETQYF.